The 29 T cell receptor beta chains reported below all come from one sample, sequenced in a study of T cells in localized non-small cell lung cancer. Repertoires were generated with immunoSEQ multiplex PCR, while TCRdb's copy carries only in-frame clones and drops some. There are around 26,000 clones in the sample; 81% occur only once, and about 9.6% lies in the top ten. Sequences were derived from peripheral blood, sampled before any cancer treatment. The receptors here all came from a man aged 40 to 69 with stage III squamous cell lung carcinoma.

This sequence joins TRBV27 and TRBJ2-7; a weak D match, TRBD2 (5 bases). The CDR3 consists of 13 residues. Germline CDR1 reads MNHEY; CDR2 reads SMNVEV (reference sequence). Trimming stripped 6 bases from V and 3 bases from J, with 12 bases between. The CDR3 DNA follows: TGTGCCAGCAGCCGCGGGCCGGGCTACGAGCAGTACTTC. This encodes CASSRGPGYEQYF.

The V gene is TRBV30, the J gene TRBJ2-7; TRBD2 matches at 8 bases. The CDR3 is 12 amino acids. V lost 5 bases and J lost 6; bases outside the gene matches: 6. CDR1 is GTSNPN and CDR2 is SVGIG in the germline V gene (reference sequence). The CDR3 DNA follows: TGTGCCTGGTCCTCAGCGGGAGTCGAGCAGTACTTC. It is translated as CAWSSAGVEQYF.

The CDR3 loop reads CASSIGGRTTEAFF. The CDR3 DNA reads as TGTGCCAGTAGTATTGGGGGAAGGACCACTGAAGCTTTCTTT. The rearrangement uses TRBV19 and TRBJ1-1; D possibly corresponds to TRBD1 (5 bases). Germline V lookup: CDR1 LNHDA, CDR2 SQIVND (reference sequence). There are 14 residues in the CDR3. The V gene lost 3 bases and the J gene lost 4 bases, with 12 bases spanning the gap.

V and J are TRBV30 and TRBJ1-3, with 7 bases aligning to TRBD1. With V trimmed by 3 bases and J by 6 bases, 5 bases remained unmatched. This CDR3 region has 13 residues. Germline values: CDR1 GTSNPN, CDR2 SVGIG (reference sequence). The CDR3: CAWSLKGANTIYF. The CDR3 DNA sequence: TGTGCCTGGAGCCTGAAGGGGGCAAACACCATATATTTT.

The chain couples TRBV5-6 to TRBJ2-7; no clear D. V was cut by 0 bases and J by 1 base, with 5 bases left in between. Germline V CDR1 and CDR2: SGHDT, YYEEEE. The CDR3 sequence is 13 residues long. CDR3 amino acids: CASSLAVSYEQYF. In DNA, the CDR3 is TGTGCCAGCAGCTTGGCGGTTTCCTACGAGCAGTACTTC. The full variable domain, completed using reference TRBV5-6 and TRBJ2-7, is DAGVTQSPTHLIKTRGQQVTLRCSPKSGHDTVSWYQQALGQGPQFIFQYYEEEERQRGNFPDRFSGHQFPNYSSELNVNALLLGDSALYLCASSLAVSYEQYFGPGTRLTVT.

This clone was counted a single time. The chain uses TRBV5-6 and TRBJ2-3; 9 positions agree with TRBD2. V was clipped by 0 bases and J by 4 bases; unmatched bases: 6. The CDR3 consists of 16 residues. Germline assignment: CDR1 SGHDT and CDR2 YYEEEE. CDR3: CASSLGVAGGPDTQYF. In DNA form, the CDR3 reads TGTGCCAGCAGCTTGGGAGTTGCGGGGGGGCCAGATACGCAGTATTTT.

The rearrangement joins TRBV4-2 to TRBJ2-1; 12 nucleotides agree with TRBD2. The CDR3 runs to 18 residues. Germline CDR1 is LGHNA and CDR2 is YNFKEQ. The ends lost 5 bases at V and 4 bases at J; junction bases unmatched: 12. CDR3 sequence: CASSTGLAGPRLYNEQFF. The CDR3 DNA follows: TGTGCCAGCAGCACCGGACTAGCGGGGCCCCGATTGTACAATGAGCAGTTCTTC.

The gene calls are TRBV4-1 and TRBJ2-5, with 7 nucleotides matching TRBD1. The CDR3 spans 14 residues. Losses at the gene ends were 1 base for V and 5 bases for J; bases not matched to a gene: 4. Germline loops: CDR1 MGHRA, CDR2 YSYEKL. The CDR3 DNA sequence: TGCGCCAGCAGCCAAGGACAGGGTAGGGAGACCCAGTACTTC. Amino acid sequence: CASSQGQGRETQYF.

CDR3 amino acids: CASSLAGGVQYF. CDR3 bases: TGTGCCAGCAGCTTGGCGGGAGGGGTGCAGTACTTC. The chain carries TRBV5-5 and TRBJ2-7; 8 nucleotides match TRBD2. Germline V gives CDR1 SGHKS, CDR2 YYEKEE (reference sequence). The CDR3 is 12 residues long. With 0 bases clipped from V and 9 bases from J, the junction kept 2 bases outside the gene matches.

V and J are TRBV6-5 and TRBJ2-4; TRBD1 matches 11 bases. CDR3 length: 13 residues. Germline V CDR1 and CDR2: MNHEY, SVGAGI. V was pared by 6 bases and J by 7 bases, with 2 bases of the junction left unmatched. The CDR3 sequence: CASSRTGGNIQYF. The CDR3 DNA reads TGTGCCAGCAGCCGGACAGGGGGCAACATTCAGTACTTC.

The rearrangement joins TRBV7-9 to TRBJ1-2, with D uncertain. Trimming took 1 base from V and 2 from J, leaving 8 bases between them. Looked up from germline, CDR1 is SEHNR and CDR2 is FQNEAQ (reference sequence). This CDR3 has 14 amino acids. In DNA, the CDR3 is TGTGCCAGCAGCTTAGAAGTCTCAAACTATGGCTACACCTTC. It encodes CASSLEVSNYGYTF.

The CDR3 nucleotides are TGTGCCAGCAGTGACTCTCAGGGCTTCGGCTACACCTTC. This codes for CASSDSQGFGYTF. This rearrangement joins TRBV6-4 to TRBJ1-2; the D gene is possibly TRBD1 (5 bases). Germline loops: CDR1 MRHNA, CDR2 SNTAGT. The CDR3 consists of 13 residues. Trimming removed 0 bases from V and 8 bases from J, with 10 bases in between.

The CDR3 spells CASSPGLAGGLEETQYF. CDR3 DNA: TGCGCCAGCAGCCCGGGACTAGCGGGGGGCCTGGAAGAGACCCAGTACTTC. The J gene is TRBJ2-5, the V gene TRBV5-1; TRBD2 aligns across 15 bases. The germline V gene has CDR1 SGHRS and CDR2 YFSETQ. The CDR3 sequence is 17 residues long. The junction had 7 bases not matched to a gene; V was cut back by 4 bases and J by 3 bases.

This chain uses TRBV14 with TRBJ2-3; a weak D match, TRBD1 (5 bases). The CDR3 totals 13 residues. V was shortened by 1 base and J by 8 bases, with 10 bases between the two germline ends. Germline CDR1 is SGHDN and CDR2 is FVKESK. The CDR3: CASSQAGSGTQYF. In DNA, the CDR3 is TGTGCCAGCAGCCAAGCAGGGTCGGGTACGCAGTATTTT. Looking up the rest from reference TRBV14 and TRBJ2-3 gives the full variable domain: EAGVTQFPSHSVIEKGQTVTLRCDPISGHDNLYWYRRVMGKEIKFLLHFVKESKQDESGMPNNRFLAERTGGTYSTLKVQPAELEDSGVYFCASSQAGSGTQYFGPGTRLTVL.

V usage is TRBV30 and J usage is TRBJ1-1; perhaps TRBD1 as D (5 bases). Germline V CDR1 and CDR2: GTSNPN, SVGIG (reference sequence). Trimming left V 3 bases short and J 6 bases short, with 14 bases between. The CDR3 has 13 residues. CDR3 DNA sequence: TGTGCCTGGAGAAACCAGGGTGAGGCTGAAGCTTTCTTT. Amino acid sequence: CAWRNQGEAEAFF.

V gene TRBV6-5 combines with J gene TRBJ2-7; no firm D call. The germline CDR1 and CDR2 sequences are MNHEY and SVGAGI. Between the trimmed V and J ends, which lost 4 bases and 3 bases, there was a span of 10 bases. The CDR3 runs 13 residues. The CDR3 DNA reads as TGTGCCAGCAGTTCCCCCGGCCTCTACGAGCAGTACTTC. Encoded protein: CASSSPGLYEQYF.

The V gene is TRBV18, the J gene TRBJ2-1, with TRBD2 identical over 13 bases. The germline V gene encodes CDR1 KGHSH and CDR2 LQKENI. This CDR3 is built from 15 residues. J gave up 9 bases and V 1 base, and 3 bases lay outside the gene matches. CDR3 in amino acids: CASSPRTSGSSEQFF. The CDR3 region has the DNA TGTGCCAGCTCACCACGGACTAGCGGGAGTAGTGAGCAGTTCTTC.

The chain has TRBV10-3 and TRBJ1-5, with D perhaps TRBD1 (5 bases). The CDR3 covers 16 residues. Germline-derived CDR1 and CDR2 are ENHRY and SYGVKD. V lost 6 bases, J lost 4 bases, and 19 bases lay in between. The DNA for the CDR3 is TGTGCCATCAGCCTCGGGGGGGGTCGGGATAATCAGCCCCAGCATTTT. Amino acids: CAISLGGGRDNQPQHF.

A single count supports this clone. The J gene is TRBJ1-1, the V gene TRBV7-9; D not certain. The CDR3 has 14 amino acids. Trimming left V 9 bases short and J 4 bases short, with 18 bases between. Germline CDR1 and CDR2: SEHNR and FQNEAQ (reference sequence). Here the CDR3 DNA reads TGTGCCAGTTCACAGTCGGTCGGTGGCACTGAAGCTTTCTTT. Amino acids: CASSQSVGGTEAFF.

The chain links TRBV10-3 to TRBJ2-5, with 8 bases aligning to TRBD1. This CDR3 region has 13 residues. The ends lost 8 bases at V and 3 bases at J; junction bases unmatched: 5. CDR1 is ENHRY, CDR2 SYGVKD, per germline. In nucleotides, the CDR3 is TGTGCCATCGGAGGACAGGGAGAAGAGACCCAGTACTTC. Translation: CAIGGQGEETQYF.

This clone was observed once. CDR3 nucleotide sequence: TGTGCCAGCAGCCCGACAGGGGGCAAGTCCCCACGTTCACCCCTCCACTTT. Its protein is CASSPTGGKSPRSPLHF. The chain links TRBV7-8 to TRBJ1-6; 10 nucleotides align to TRBD1. V trimming: 5 bases; J trimming: 9 bases; junction bases outside the gene matches: 13. CDR1 SGHVS and CDR2 FQNEAQ come from the germline V gene. The CDR3 length is 17 residues.

V gene TRBV4-2 combines with J gene TRBJ1-1, with D hard to call. CDR1 is LGHNA and CDR2 is YNFKEQ in the germline V gene. Trimming pared 0 bases from V and 4 bases from J, leaving 12 bases between. There are 15 residues in the CDR3. CDR3 in amino acids: CASSQDSGEGTEAFF. Here the CDR3 DNA reads TGTGCCAGCAGCCAAGATAGCGGGGAGGGCACTGAAGCTTTCTTT.

The rearrangement uses TRBV19 and TRBJ2-3; no clear D gene. There are 14 residues in the CDR3. Trimming stripped 5 bases from V and 1 base from J, with 10 bases between. Germline V CDR1 and CDR2: LNHDA, SQIVND (reference sequence). The CDR3 is CASSQTGGTDTQYF. Here the CDR3 DNA reads TGTGCCAGTAGTCAGACTGGCGGCACAGATACGCAGTATTTT.

The V gene is TRBV5-8, the J gene TRBJ1-5; a possible D gene is TRBD1 (5 bases). Germline CDR1 SGHTS, CDR2 YDEGEE. Trimming stripped 4 bases from V and 9 bases from J, with 20 bases between. The CDR3 is 15 residues long. Written as DNA, the CDR3 is TGTGCCAGCAGCCAATTACTTGCGGGGGATCGGCCCCAGCATTTT. Translating it yields CASSQLLAGDRPQHF.

The chain couples TRBV5-4 to TRBJ2-1; 9 bases map to TRBD1. The V gene's germline CDR1 is SGHNT and CDR2 YYREEE (reference sequence). The J segment lost 3 bases and the V segment lost 6 bases, leaving 10 bases of the junction unmatched. This CDR3 has 16 amino acids. The CDR3 sequence is CASIPYGQGRYNEQFF. CDR3 nucleotide sequence: TGTGCCAGCATCCCCTACGGACAGGGGCGCTACAATGAGCAGTTCTTC.

The rearrangement joins TRBV19 to TRBJ1-4; 8 nucleotides agree with TRBD1. The trim removed 7 bases at V and 3 bases at J, leaving 7 bases unmatched. Germline V lookup: CDR1 LNHDA, CDR2 SQIVND (reference sequence). The CDR3 is 15 residues long. CDR3 in DNA: TGTGCCAGTACCCTACAGGGGGTTTCTAATGAAAAACTGTTTTTT. Translating gives CASTLQGVSNEKLFF.

The genes are TRBV5-1 and TRBJ1-2; possible D gene TRBD1, 5 bases. Germline-derived CDR1 and CDR2 are SGHRS and YFSETQ. The CDR3 spans 13 residues. The V end lost 4 bases, the J end lost 6 bases, and 13 bases lay between the germline ends. The chain's CDR3 is CASSLTLGDGYTF. CDR3 in DNA: TGCGCCAGCAGCCTTACGCTGGGGGATGGCTACACCTTC.

This chain uses TRBV7-2 with TRBJ1-2; D is unclear. Trimming cost V 5 bases and J 6 bases, with 13 bases left between them. Germline-derived CDR1 and CDR2 are SGHTA and FQGNSA. CDR3 length equals 13 residues. The CDR3 protein is CASSLRWADGYTF. In DNA, the CDR3 is TGTGCCAGCAGCCTCCGCTGGGCAGATGGCTACACCTTC.

This chain joins TRBV4-1 and TRBJ1-5; TRBD1 matches 7 bases. This CDR3 has 15 amino acids. Germline assignment: CDR1 MGHRA and CDR2 YSYEKL. Germline trimming cut 4 bases from V and 0 bases from J; bases unmatched to any gene: 3. Written as DNA, the CDR3 is TGCGCCAGCAGCCCGCGGGACAGTAGCAATCAGCCCCAGCATTTT. Its protein is CASSPRDSSNQPQHF.